Listed below are T cell receptor beta chains from one sample, sequenced in a study of OX40 agonist ivuxolimab in advanced cancers. TCRdb's copy holds only in-frame clones and misses some; the assay was immunoSEQ multiplex PCR. The sample contains some 60,000 clones, over 75% of which appear only once. Here the sequenced sample was CD4+ or CD8+ T cells sorted from blood, taken in a trial of the OX40 agonist ivuxolimab. The source is an adult with an advanced solid tumor such as melanoma, head and neck, liver or kidney cancer. Both conserved end residues are part of each CDR3. Fields, in order: V gene, J gene, D gene, clone size, CDR3 protein, CDR3 DNA. A D gene is named only where the DNA matches it firmly. Rows may omit the clone size; those that give it use once, few, many or a size class.

TRBV7-8	TRBJ1-5	-	-	CASSLGASNQPQHF	TGTGCCAGCAGCTTGGGGGCTAGCAATCAGCCCCAGCATTTT
TRBV7-9	TRBJ2-7	-	-	CASSRSYEQYF	TGTGCCAGCAGCCGCAGCTACGAGCAGTACTTC
TRBV5-6	TRBJ1-2	-	-	CASSAGDIASGGYTF	TGTGCCAGCAGCGCGGGGGACATTGCCTCGGGAGGCTACACCTTC
TRBV5-4	TRBJ2-6	-	-	CASSLGHSGANVLTF	TGTGCCAGCAGCTTGGGACACTCTGGGGCCAACGTCCTGACTTTC
TRBV28	TRBJ1-1	-	few	CASSQSGSRTEAFF	TGTGCCAGCAGCCAAAGTGGGAGTCGCACTGAAGCTTTCTTT
TRBV4-2	TRBJ2-2	-	-	CASSQGRGIGELFF	TGTGCCAGCAGCCAAGGTCGGGGGATCGGGGAGCTGTTTTTT
TRBV11-2	TRBJ2-2	-	-	CASSPGVSGELFF	TGTGCCAGCAGCCCCGGGGTGAGCGGGGAGCTGTTTTTT
TRBV7-8	TRBJ2-7	-	few	CASSLVGRGEQYF	TGTGCCAGCAGCTTAGTGGGACGGGGCGAGCAGTACTTC
TRBV2	TRBJ1-5	TRBD1	-	CASSWDRGLGQPQHF	TGTGCCAGCAGCTGGGACAGGGGCCTAGGGCAGCCCCAGCATTTT
TRBV5-4	TRBJ1-1	-	-	CASSLAGAMNTEAFF	TGTGCCAGCAGCCTAGCTGGGGCTATGAACACTGAAGCTTTCTTT
TRBV6-1	TRBJ1-2	TRBD1	-	CASSDSIGTVHGYTF	TGTGCCAGCAGTGATTCCATTGGGACAGTTCATGGCTACACCTTC
TRBV4-1	TRBJ1-1	-	-	CASSQGPTEAFF	TGCGCCAGCAGCCAAGGACCCACTGAAGCTTTCTTT
TRBV29-1	TRBJ1-2	-	-	CSVEFSRDGYTF	TGCAGCGTTGAATTTTCGCGGGATGGCTACACCTTC
TRBV6-1	TRBJ2-7	-	-	CASSEEGTREQYF	TGTGCCAGCAGTGAAGAGGGAACGAGGGAGCAGTACTTC
TRBV30	TRBJ2-5	-	-	CAWSDFGGLKETQYF	TGTGCCTGGAGTGACTTCGGGGGTCTTAAAGAGACCCAGTACTTC
TRBV6-5	TRBJ1-5	-	-	CASSYVRGQQPQHF	TGTGCCAGCAGTTACGTACGGGGGCAACAGCCCCAGCATTTT
TRBV4-3	TRBJ2-7	-	-	CASSQGLDYEQYF	TGCGCCAGCAGCCAGGGACTCGACTACGAGCAGTACTTC
TRBV10-2	TRBJ2-2	-	few	CASRDSWGTGELFF	TGCGCCAGCAGGGACAGCTGGGGCACCGGGGAGCTGTTTTTT
TRBV5-1	TRBJ2-3	-	-	CASSTEADTQYF	TGCGCCAGCAGCACTGAGGCGGATACGCAGTATTTT
TRBV29-1	TRBJ2-1	-	-	CSGDRGGSREQFF	TGCAGCGGCGACAGAGGGGGGTCGCGCGAGCAGTTCTTC
TRBV5-5	TRBJ1-3	-	-	CASSLAGTSGNTIYF	TGTGCCAGCAGCTTGGCAGGGACCTCTGGAAACACCATATATTTT
TRBV30	TRBJ1-5	TRBD1	-	CAWSVGGGRDQPQHF	TGTGCCTGGAGTGTGGGAGGGGGCAGGGATCAGCCCCAGCATTTT
TRBV19	TRBJ1-1	-	-	CATGSAGMNTEAFF	TGTGCCACAGGGTCCGCAGGGATGAACACTGAAGCTTTCTTT
TRBV10-2	TRBJ1-1	-	few	CASSDPRGEAFF	TGCGCCAGCAGTGACCCCAGAGGTGAAGCTTTCTTT
TRBV6-1	TRBJ2-7	TRBD1	once	CASIRGGQGTYEQYF	TGTGCCAGCATCCGGGGGGGACAGGGGACATACGAGCAGTACTTC
TRBV18	TRBJ1-2	-	-	CASSPPSGHYGYTF	TGTGCCAGCTCACCACCGTCAGGGCACTATGGCTACACCTTC
TRBV5-6	TRBJ2-7	TRBD2	-	CASSLRGRGSYEQYF	TGTGCCAGCAGCTTGCGTGGGAGGGGTTCCTACGAGCAGTACTTC